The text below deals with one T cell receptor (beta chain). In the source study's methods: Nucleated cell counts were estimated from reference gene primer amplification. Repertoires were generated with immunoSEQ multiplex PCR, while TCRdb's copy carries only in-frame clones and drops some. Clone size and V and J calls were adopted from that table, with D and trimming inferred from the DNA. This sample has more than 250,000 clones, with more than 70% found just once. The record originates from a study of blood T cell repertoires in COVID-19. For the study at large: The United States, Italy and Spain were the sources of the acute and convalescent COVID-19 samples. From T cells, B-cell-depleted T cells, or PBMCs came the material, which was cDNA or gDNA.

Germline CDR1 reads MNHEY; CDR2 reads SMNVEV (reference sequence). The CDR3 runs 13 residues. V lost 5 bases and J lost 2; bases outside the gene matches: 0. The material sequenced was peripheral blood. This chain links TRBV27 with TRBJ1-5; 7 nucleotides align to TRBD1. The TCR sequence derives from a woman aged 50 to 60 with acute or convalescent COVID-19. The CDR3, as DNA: TGTGCCAGCAGTGGACAGGGCAATCAGCCCCAGCATTTT. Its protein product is CASSGQGNQPQHF.